This entry describes one T cell receptor (beta chain). The antigen is not known. Sequencing was performed with immunoSEQ multiplex PCR; in TCRdb, only in-frame clones are kept and a portion is missing. This repertoire shows 90,000 to 130,000 clones, roughly 90% found once; its top ten account for 1.4%. This sample is part of a study of cytomegalovirus exposure and HLA in healthy donors. V was pared by 9 bases and J by 4 bases, with 15 bases of the junction left unmatched. The CDR3 covers 18 residues. The germline CDR1 and CDR2 sequences are MGHDK and SYGVNS. Broader study findings: Whilst most TCR sequences proved rare, a subset of public TCRs occurred across many donors. As confirmed in vitro, a few CMV-associated chains were specific for CMV antigens.

Sequencing used PBMCs. This chain joins TRBV25-1 and TRBJ2-2, with TRBD2 identical over 12 bases. The TCR was taken from a woman in her thirties in good health and CMV-seropositive. This CDR3 is CARRPSSGRGESTGELFF. The CDR3 coding sequence is TGTGCCAGGAGACCTTCTAGCGGGAGGGGGGAGAGCACCGGGGAGCTGTTTTTT.